These 27 T cell receptor beta chains share one sample of origin, sequenced in a study of neurological immune-mediated disorders. A single record per CDR3 protein comes from TCRdb applying MiXCR to the 5' RACE reads. The sample has more than 70,000 distinct CDR3 sequences; 15% to 20% are singletons. Specimen: PBMCs. These receptors were taken from a woman aged 40-49 years in good health.

At least ten counts were recorded for this clonotype. J is TRBJ1-1 and V is TRBV29-1, with D maybe TRBD1 (5 bases). The V end lost 7 bases, the J end lost 1 base, and 10 bases lay between the germline ends. The length of the CDR3 is 12 residues. Germline V gives CDR1 SQVTM, CDR2 ANQGSEA. The DNA of the CDR3 is TGCAGCGCCGGGACGGGGAACACTGAAGCTTTCTTT. Translation: CSAGTGNTEAFF.

V usage is TRBV18 and J usage is TRBJ1-6; D remains ambiguous. The V and J ends lost 2 bases and 8 bases respectively, with 7 bases between them. There are 13 residues in the CDR3. The germline V gene encodes CDR1 KGHSH and CDR2 LQKENI. The CDR3 sequence: CASSPTRDSPLHF. The CDR3 DNA sequence: TGTGCCAGCTCACCAACCAGAGATTCACCCCTCCACTTT. Full variable domain (rest looked up from reference TRBV18 and TRBJ1-6): NAGVMQNPRHLVRRRGQEARLRCSPMKGHSHVYWYRQLPEEGLKFMVYLQKENIIDESGMPKERFSAEFPKEGPSILRIQQVVRGDSAAYFCASSPTRDSPLHFGNGTRLTVT.

The table lists this clonotype with many counts. This sequence joins TRBV5-1 and TRBJ1-1; unclear D gene. V lost 0 bases and J lost 6, with 12 bases in between. The CDR3 has 14 amino acids. Germline V gives CDR1 SGHRS, CDR2 YFSETQ. The CDR3 loop is CASSLDRLVAEAFF. The CDR3 DNA reads TGCGCCAGCAGCTTGGATCGTCTTGTGGCTGAAGCTTTCTTT.

This clonotype was observed at least ten times. V and J are TRBV20-1 and TRBJ2-1; either TRBD1 or TRBD2 may supply D (5 bases each). V dropped 3 bases and J dropped 0 bases, with 9 bases sitting between them. The germline CDR1 and CDR2 sequences are DFQATT and SNEGSKA (reference sequence). The CDR3 runs to 14 residues. The CDR3: CSASGASSYNEQFF. The CDR3 nucleotides read TGCAGTGCTAGCGGGGCGAGCTCCTACAATGAGCAGTTCTTC.

This clonotype was seen ten or more times. The V gene is TRBV7-2, the J gene TRBJ2-3; D is perhaps TRBD2 (6 bases). This CDR3 spans 13 amino acids. The ends were cut back, 5 bases at V and 4 bases at J, with 10 bases in the middle. In germline, CDR1 is SGHTA, CDR2 FQGNSA. The CDR3 loop is CASSPGGADTQYF. The CDR3 DNA follows: TGTGCCAGCAGCCCAGGAGGGGCAGATACGCAGTATTTT.

There are many counts of this clonotype. The chain's CDR3 is CASSLGGHTDTQYF. In DNA form, the CDR3 reads TGTGCCAGCAGCTTGGGGGGACACACAGATACGCAGTATTTT. The chain is built from TRBV7-8 and TRBJ2-3, with D tentatively TRBD1 or TRBD2 (6 bases each). The CDR3 runs 14 residues. V shed 3 bases and J shed 2 bases, with 9 bases lying between them. Germline assignment: CDR1 SGHVS and CDR2 FQNEAQ.

This clonotype has ten or more counts. V usage is TRBV6-5 and J usage is TRBJ1-2; 10 bases agree with TRBD1. CDR1 is MNHEY, CDR2 SVGAGI, per germline. The CDR3 loop spans 15 amino acids. Unmatched junction bases numbered 4, after V lost 2 bases and J lost 4 bases. CDR3 sequence (DNA): TGTGCCAGCAGTTACATGGGACAGGGGACCTATGGCTACACCTTC. Amino acids: CASSYMGQGTYGYTF.

By sample fraction, this clonotype is medium-sized. This rearrangement joins TRBV7-6 to TRBJ2-5, with no clear D. The CDR3 runs to 13 residues. The V gene's germline CDR1 is SGHVS and CDR2 FNYEAQ. With 4 bases removed from V and 4 bases from J, the gap between germline ends came to 10 bases. CDR3 nucleotides: TGTGCCAGCAGCTCGGAGCCGAGAGAGACCCAGTACTTC. Protein sequence: CASSSEPRETQYF.

At least ten counts were recorded for this clonotype. Here the CDR3 reads CASVAGGTDTQYF. The CDR3 nucleotides are TGTGCCAGCGTAGCGGGGGGCACAGATACGCAGTATTTT. The V and J genes are TRBV6-6 and TRBJ2-3, with 9 bases matching TRBD2. The V and J ends lost 8 bases and 1 base, in that order; junction bases with no gene match: 1. The V gene's germline CDR1 is MNHNY and CDR2 SVGAGI (reference sequence). The CDR3 covers 13 residues.

V and J are TRBV6-5 and TRBJ1-6; D unresolved. The CDR3 runs to 16 residues. CDR1 and CDR2 (germline): MNHEY, SVGAGI. Trimming took off 6 bases at V and 1 base at J, with 13 bases between the two ends. CDR3 sequence: CASSPIYQSYNSPLHF. The CDR3 region has the DNA TGTGCCAGCAGCCCGATTTACCAATCCTATAATTCACCCCTCCACTTT.

This clonotype was counted ten times or more. The rearrangement joins TRBV21-1 to TRBJ1-2; TRBD1 was called by the table and not checked on the DNA. TRBV21-1 is tagged as a pseudogene. This CDR3 has 14 residues. The CDR3 loop is CASSRRATNYGYTF. The CDR3 region has the DNA TGTGCCAGCAGCCGCCGGGCCACTAACTATGGCTACACCTTC.

This clonotype was counted ten times or more. The J gene is TRBJ2-1, the V gene TRBV3-1; D is unresolved. The germline CDR1 and CDR2 sequences are LGHDT and YNNKEL (reference sequence). CDR3 length equals 15 residues. Between the trimmed V and J ends, which lost 3 bases and 5 bases, there was a span of 14 bases. CDR3 bases: TGTGCCAGCAGCCATAGTCCGGGTGTACACAATGAGCAGTTCTTC. Amino acids: CASSHSPGVHNEQFF.

This clonotype was recorded many times. The chain employs TRBV20-1 and TRBJ1-2; 12 bases map to TRBD1. V dropped 3 bases and J dropped 5; count of bases not matched to a gene: 10. Germline V gives CDR1 DFQATT, CDR2 SNEGSKA (reference sequence). The CDR3 loop spans 16 amino acids. As DNA, the CDR3 is TGCAGTGCTAGCTCCGGGACAGGGGGCCGAGGGTATGGCTACACCTTC. Its protein product is CSASSGTGGRGYGYTF.

This clonotype has just one count. The CDR3 nucleotides are TGCAGTGCTATTCCGACTAGCCAAGAGGAGACCCAGTACTTC. Translated: CSAIPTSQEETQYF. The chain joins TRBV20-1 to TRBJ2-5; 7 nucleotides match TRBD2. There are 14 residues in the CDR3. CDR1 and CDR2 from the germline V gene are DFQATT and SNEGSKA (reference sequence). V shed 4 bases, J shed 5 bases, and the junction held 10 bases outside the gene matches.

This clonotype was counted at least ten times. The chain is built from TRBV12-3 or TRBV12-4 and TRBJ2-5; D perhaps matches TRBD1 (6 bases). V was clipped by 8 bases and J by 5 bases, with 21 bases between them. The CDR3 length is 15 residues. Here the CDR3 reads CASSLLQGIGETQYF. CDR3 sequence (DNA): TGTGCCAGCTCCCTCCTTCAGGGGATCGGGGAGACCCAGTACTTC.

This clonotype was recorded many times. The rearrangement joins TRBV7-6 to TRBJ2-2, with D perhaps TRBD2 (5 bases). The CDR3 has 14 residues. Germline-derived CDR1 and CDR2 are SGHVS and FNYEAQ. The V end lost 1 base, the J end lost 6 bases, and 9 bases lay between the germline ends. CDR3 sequence reads: CASSLVRAAGELFF. Here the CDR3 DNA reads TGTGCCAGCAGCTTAGTGAGGGCAGCCGGGGAGCTGTTTTTT. The whole variable domain, filled in from reference TRBV7-6 and TRBJ2-2, reads GAGVSQSPRYKVTKRGQDVALRCDPISGHVSLYWYRQALGQGPEFLTYFNYEAQQDKSGLPNDRFSAERPEGSISTLTIQRTEQRDSAMYRCASSLVRAAGELFFGEGSRLTVL.

The genes are TRBV20-1 and TRBJ1-1; D is uncertain. Germline V gene sequence: CDR1 DFQATT, CDR2 SNEGSKA (reference sequence). The CDR3 totals 14 residues. Trimming left V 6 bases short and J 4 bases short, with 18 bases between. CDR3 amino acids: CSAQSDGRLTEAFF. CDR3 sequence (DNA): TGCAGTGCGCAATCGGACGGACGTCTCACTGAAGCTTTCTTT.

The sample holds many counts of this clonotype. The chain couples TRBV4-1 to TRBJ2-6, with 8 bases identical to TRBD2. The CDR3 is 19 amino acids. Germline trimming cut 0 bases from V and 4 bases from J; bases unmatched to any gene: 11. In germline, CDR1 is MGHRA, CDR2 YSYEKL. The CDR3 DNA sequence: TGCGCCAGCAGCCAAGAGGCGCTAGCGGGCTCGGCGGGGGCCAACGTCCTGACTTTC. This gives the protein CASSQEALAGSAGANVLTF.

There are many counts of this clonotype. The gene calls are TRBV24-1 and TRBJ2-5; unclear D gene. The CDR3 totals 16 residues. V lost 2 bases to trimming and J lost 4 bases, with 16 bases between them. Germline loops: CDR1 KGHDR, CDR2 SFDVKD. DNA for the CDR3: TGTGCCACCAGTGATTCCAGCCGTACTTTAGTAGAGACCCAGTACTTC. This gives the protein CATSDSSRTLVETQYF.

This clonotype was counted at least ten times. This chain links TRBV5-1 with TRBJ2-1, with D maybe TRBD2 (5 bases). V was shortened by 0 bases and J by 8 bases, with 9 bases between the two germline ends. Germline loops: CDR1 SGHRS, CDR2 YFSETQ. The CDR3 is 13 residues long. As DNA, the CDR3 is TGCGCCAGCAGCTTGGTCCTCGGGGATGAGCAGTTCTTC. It encodes CASSLVLGDEQFF. The entire variable domain, with the rest obtained from reference TRBV5-1 and TRBJ2-1, is as follows: KAGVTQTPRYLIKTRGQQVTLSCSPISGHRSVSWYQQTPGQGLQFLFEYFSETQRNKGNFPGRFSGRQFSNSRSEMNVSTLELGDSALYLCASSLVLGDEQFFGPGTRLTVL.

This clonotype occurred many times. J is TRBJ1-5 and V is TRBV6-1, with TRBD1 identical over 10 bases. V shed 1 base, J shed 6 bases, and the junction held 3 bases outside the gene matches. The CDR3 consists of 15 residues. Germline values: CDR1 MNHNS, CDR2 SASEGT. The DNA for the CDR3 is TGTGCCAGCAGTGAAGGGACAGGGGGTTTTCAGCCCCAGCATTTT. This gives the protein CASSEGTGGFQPQHF.

This clonotype was seen at least ten times. The J gene is TRBJ2-7, the V gene TRBV6-5; TRBD1 agrees at 7 bases. This CDR3 has 14 amino acids. The germline V gene encodes CDR1 MNHEY and CDR2 SVGAGI. Trimming took 5 bases from V and 6 from J; bases not matched to a gene: 10. The DNA for the CDR3 is TGTGCCAGCAGTCCCCGAACAGGGGCCAGCGAGCAGTACGTC. It specifies CASSPRTGASEQYV.

This clonotype appeared many times. V is TRBV20-1 and J is TRBJ2-3; maybe TRBD2 (6 bases). V was shortened by 6 bases and J by 3 bases, with 19 bases between the two germline ends. The V gene's germline CDR1 is DFQATT and CDR2 SNEGSKA (reference sequence). The CDR3 consists of 15 residues. The CDR3 here is CSATRDSPYTDTQYF. The CDR3 nucleotides read TGCAGTGCGACCCGGGACTCTCCTTATACAGATACGCAGTATTTT.

Ten or more counts support this clonotype. The V call is TRBV7-2, the J call TRBJ2-5, with TRBD2 matching over 13 bases. CDR3 length equals 16 residues. V dropped 4 bases and J dropped 4; count of bases not matched to a gene: 6. Germline values: CDR1 SGHTA, CDR2 FQGNSA. The CDR3, as DNA: TGTGCCAGCAGCTCCCCCCGACTAGCGGGGGGAGAGACCCAGTACTTC. Residues: CASSSPRLAGGETQYF.

This clonotype was observed many times. Its ends do not fully match the called genes, so a read error is possible. The chain's CDR3 is CASSLGRDRVGETQYF. Written as DNA, the CDR3 is TGTGCTAGCAGCTTAGGTCGGGACAGGGTTGGAGAGACCCAGTACTTC. The rearrangement joins TRBV7-7 to TRBJ2-5; 9 nucleotides align to TRBD1. There are 16 residues in the CDR3. Germline V gene data show CDR1 as SSHAT and CDR2 as FNYEAQ (reference sequence).

This clonotype was seen at least ten times. The J gene is TRBJ1-2, the V gene TRBV5-1; TRBD1 agrees at 8 bases. V shed 4 bases, J shed 4 bases, and the junction held 9 bases outside the gene matches. The germline gives CDR1 SGHRS, CDR2 YFSETQ. The CDR3 runs to 15 residues. The CDR3 DNA reads as TGCGCCAGCAGCGGTACAGGGGGTGGAAGCTATGGCTACACCTTC. Translating gives CASSGTGGGSYGYTF.

At least ten counts were recorded for this clonotype. The chain couples TRBV24-1 to TRBJ2-1; 11 bases fit TRBD2. Germline CDR1 is KGHDR and CDR2 is SFDVKD. The length of the CDR3 is 16 residues. J was trimmed by 8 bases and V by 4 bases; bases with no gene match: 9. The DNA for the CDR3 is TGTGCCACCAGTGACCCCGTAGCGGGGGGGCCCTATGAGCAGTTCTTC. This codes for CATSDPVAGGPYEQFF.